The following is a T cell receptor beta chain sequence with its context. This record belongs to a study of blood T cell repertoires in COVID-19. Study at large: Some COVID-19 samples were acute and others convalescent; all came from the United States, Italy and Spain. PBMCs, B-cell-depleted T cells, or T cells provided the cDNA or gDNA that made up the material.

The CDR3 spans 14 residues. Per the germline V gene, CDR1 is MNHNY and CDR2 is SVGAGI (reference sequence). The V end lost 1 base, the J end lost 8 bases, and 9 bases lay between the germline ends. Produced via immunoSEQ multiplex PCR; TCRdb's table is partial and in-frame only. Among under 250,000 clones listed, less than 90% were seen once. Sample: peripheral blood. The TCR was taken from a woman in her thirties or forties who had recovered from COVID-19. The chain is built from TRBV6-6 and TRBJ2-6; D perhaps matches TRBD2 (6 bases). DNA for the CDR3: TGTGCCAGCAGTTACTTGGAGGGTTCCAACGTCCTGACTTTC. It yields the protein CASSYLEGSNVLTF.